A single T cell receptor (beta chain) is shown here with its context. The data were obtained in a study of blood T cell repertoires in COVID-19. Study as a whole: The analysed material was cDNA or gDNA that came from T cells, B-cell-depleted T cells, or PBMCs.

The germline V and J ends were trimmed by 0 bases and 5 bases, with 12 bases remaining between them. Germline V gene lookup returns CDR1 MGHRA and CDR2 YSYEKL. The CDR3 runs to 15 residues. Data came from immunoSEQ multiplex PCR; TCRdb stores just in-frame clones and leaves some out. The sample shows tens of thousands of clones, approximately 75% of them seen only once. Material for sequencing was peripheral blood. The TCR was taken from a man in his fifties or sixties with COVID-19, enrolled during active disease. V is TRBV4-1 and J is TRBJ2-3; the D gene is possibly TRBD2 (6 bases). The CDR3 bases are TGCGCCAGCAGCCAAGATGGGTTCGGGGGAGATACGCAGTATTTT. Protein product: CASSQDGFGGDTQYF.